A single sample is the source of the 30 T cell receptor beta chains below, sequenced in a study of T cell responses to AZD1222 COVID-19 vaccine. Assay used: immunoSEQ multiplex PCR; TCRdb lists only in-frame clones, some missing. The sample lists about 120,000 clones, 85% to 90% occurring once. Sequenced material: peripheral blood, taken on day 0 of MenACWY control vaccination. The receptors were sampled from an adult in good health.

This clone was observed a few times. The rearrangement uses TRBV4-2 and TRBJ2-1, with a tentative D call TRBD2 (5 bases). The germline V gene has CDR1 LGHNA and CDR2 YNFKEQ. V was shortened by 1 base and J by 5 bases, with 6 bases between the two germline ends. The CDR3 loop spans 13 amino acids. The CDR3 DNA follows: TGTGCCAGCAGCCAAGTGACTAACAATGAGCAGTTCTTC. Translation: CASSQVTNNEQFF.

The rearrangement joins TRBV5-4 to TRBJ1-3; 7 bases align to TRBD1. The J segment lost 0 bases and the V segment lost 3 bases, leaving 6 bases of the junction unmatched. There are 16 residues in the CDR3. From germline, CDR1 is SGHNT and CDR2 YYREEE (reference sequence). This CDR3 reads CASSSRAGGSGNTIYF. The DNA of the CDR3 is TGTGCCAGCAGCTCAAGGGCAGGGGGCTCTGGAAACACCATATATTTT.

The V call is TRBV9, the J call TRBJ2-7; TRBD2 might be the D (5 bases). The CDR3 extends over 15 amino acids. Germline V gene sequence: CDR1 SGDLS, CDR2 YYNGEE. The V and J ends lost 4 bases and 3 bases respectively, with 17 bases between them. CDR3 sequence: CASSPQKRGGYEQYF. CDR3 nucleotide sequence: TGTGCCAGCAGCCCACAAAAGAGAGGAGGCTACGAGCAGTACTTC.

The chain uses TRBV10-3 and TRBJ1-1, with 7 nucleotides matching TRBD1. CDR1 ENHRY and CDR2 SYGVKD come from the germline V gene. V shed 6 bases and J 5 bases; nucleotides not matched to a gene: 6. The CDR3 runs 13 residues. The CDR3 loop reads CAISLGQSTEAFF. The CDR3 DNA sequence: TGTGCCATCAGCCTGGGACAGTCGACTGAAGCTTTCTTT.

The chain links TRBV19 to TRBJ1-5; D uncertain. The V end was cut by 5 bases, the J end by 7 bases, with 12 bases between. Germline CDR1 LNHDA, CDR2 SQIVND (reference sequence). The length of the CDR3 is 13 residues. The CDR3 protein is CASSGVASQPQHF. CDR3 nucleotides: TGTGCCAGTAGTGGTGTGGCTTCACAGCCCCAGCATTTT.

The rearrangement joins TRBV2 to TRBJ2-7; TRBD1 or TRBD2 may be the D gene (5 bases each). Germline CDR1 reads SNHLY; CDR2 reads FYNNEI. V dropped 6 bases and J dropped 0 bases, with 30 bases sitting between them. The CDR3 is made up of 20 amino acids. CDR3 region: CASRGRFAVAPSPSSYEQYF. The CDR3 region has the DNA TGTGCCAGCAGGGGACGGTTTGCGGTGGCCCCTTCCCCTAGCTCCTACGAGCAGTACTTC.

J is TRBJ1-2 and V is TRBV6-5; D is undetermined. This CDR3 is built from 11 residues. CDR1 is MNHEY, CDR2 SVGAGI, per germline. Trimming took off 11 bases at V and 7 bases at J, with 14 bases between the two ends. CDR3 bases: TGTGCCGCCGGGAGGCGTTTTGGCTACACCTTC. It codes for CAAGRRFGYTF.

This clone has a handful of counts. In DNA form, the CDR3 reads TGTGCCAGCAGCCAAGGTGAGGGTAGACTAGCGGGAGTCGGGTTAAGCACAGATACGCAGTATTTT. It is translated as CASSQGEGRLAGVGLSTDTQYF. The V call is TRBV3-1 (or the pseudogene TRBV3-2), the J call TRBJ2-3, with 12 positions matching TRBD2. J lost 0 bases, V lost 1 base, and 17 bases had no gene match. The CDR3 has 22 amino acids. CDR1 and CDR2 (germline): LGHDT, YNNKEL (reference sequence).

The chain is built from TRBV6-5 and TRBJ1-5; no firm D call. The V gene lost 4 bases and the J gene lost 7 bases, with 11 bases spanning the gap. Germline V gene lookup returns CDR1 MNHEY and CDR2 SVGAGI. The CDR3 runs to 13 residues. The CDR3 here is CASSSTAEQPQHF. Written as DNA, the CDR3 is TGTGCCAGCAGTTCCACAGCGGAGCAGCCCCAGCATTTT.

The chain has TRBV5-5 and TRBJ1-1; 8 bases line up with TRBD1. Germline values: CDR1 SGHKS, CDR2 YYEKEE (reference sequence). This CDR3 spans 14 amino acids. V was pared by 0 bases and J by 4 bases, with 2 bases of the junction left unmatched. The CDR3 DNA sequence: TGTGCCAGCAGCTTGGGCAGGGGGCTCACTGAAGCTTTCTTT. Protein product: CASSLGRGLTEAFF.

This clone was picked up one time. The chain couples TRBV4-2 to TRBJ2-3; possibly TRBD2 for D (6 bases). Germline CDR1 LGHNA, CDR2 YNFKEQ. CDR3 length: 15 amino acids. Deletions cut 1 base from V and 0 bases from J, with 8 bases between. In DNA form, the CDR3 reads TGTGCCAGCAGCCAAGCTCTAGCGAGCACAGATACGCAGTATTTT. Its translation is CASSQALASTDTQYF.

The chain combines TRBV10-1 with TRBJ2-3, with D unclear. The CDR3 has 15 residues. Trimming stripped 9 bases from V and 2 bases from J, with 18 bases between. CDR1 is WNHNN and CDR2 is SYGVQD in the germline V gene (reference sequence). The DNA for the CDR3 is TGCGCCAGGGTACCAAGAGCCTATAACACAGATACGCAGTATTTT. Protein: CARVPRAYNTDTQYF.

The chain combines TRBV3-1 (or the pseudogene TRBV3-2) with TRBJ2-5, with 12 bases matching TRBD2. Trimming took 5 bases from V and 4 from J; bases not matched to a gene: 8. This CDR3 has 16 amino acids. Looked up from germline, CDR1 is LGHDT and CDR2 is YNNKEL (reference sequence). The CDR3, as DNA: TGTGCCAGCAGCGAAGGCCCGGGACTAGCGGGAGAGACCCAGTACTTC. Protein: CASSEGPGLAGETQYF.

The genes are TRBV19 and TRBJ2-1; 13 nucleotides align to TRBD2. The J segment lost 5 bases and the V segment lost 10 bases, leaving 14 bases of the junction unmatched. The CDR3 has 17 amino acids. CDR1 is LNHDA, CDR2 SQIVND, per germline (reference sequence). The CDR3 nucleotides are TGTGCCACCAAGGGACTAGCGGGATCTTTTACTGACAATGAGCAGTTCTTC. It encodes CATKGLAGSFTDNEQFF.

CDR3 protein: CASSPSGEDTQYF. The CDR3 nucleotides are TGTGCCAGCAGCCCCAGTGGGGAAGATACGCAGTATTTT. The chain carries TRBV7-3 and TRBJ2-3; D uncertain. Per the germline V gene, CDR1 is SGHTA and CDR2 is FQGTGA. The CDR3 loop spans 13 amino acids. V dropped 5 bases and J dropped 5 bases, with 11 bases sitting between them.

The V call is TRBV28, the J call TRBJ1-2; 7 bases agree with TRBD1. Germline-derived CDR1 and CDR2 are MDHEN and SYDVKM. This CDR3 has 14 residues. J was trimmed by 7 bases and V by 3 bases; bases with no gene match: 8. In nucleotides, the CDR3 is TGTGCCAGCAGTTTTGGACAGGCCCTTTCTGGCTACACCTTC. The encoded protein is CASSFGQALSGYTF.

This sequence joins TRBV10-3 and TRBJ1-1, with 7 nucleotides matching TRBD1. The CDR3 extends over 12 amino acids. The V gene's germline CDR1 is ENHRY and CDR2 SYGVKD. The V gene end was trimmed by 6 bases and the J gene end by 6 bases; junction bases not matched to a gene: 4. CDR3 DNA: TGTGCCATCAGGGAGGGACAGTCTGAAGCTTTCTTT. Protein product: CAIREGQSEAFF.

The rearrangement joins TRBV28 to TRBJ1-2; D is possibly TRBD1 (6 bases). Looked up from germline, CDR1 is MDHEN and CDR2 is SYDVKM. This CDR3 has 13 amino acids. Trimming cost V 1 base and J 8 bases, with 11 bases left between them. CDR3 nucleotides: TGTGCCAGCAGTTTATCGGGGGCTGAGGGCTACACCTTC. This translates into CASSLSGAEGYTF.

This rearrangement joins TRBV30 to TRBJ2-7, with D perhaps matching TRBD2 (6 bases). The CDR3 totals 16 residues. V lost 3 bases, J lost 2 bases, and 20 bases lay in between. Germline CDR1 GTSNPN, CDR2 SVGIG (reference sequence). The chain's CDR3 is CAWRGSRRGSPYEQYF. CDR3 sequence (DNA): TGTGCCTGGAGGGGGTCAAGGAGGGGCTCCCCCTACGAGCAGTACTTC.

This clone appeared once. The V call is TRBV7-7, the J call TRBJ2-2; D is uncertain. Germline CDR1 SSHAT, CDR2 FNYEAQ (reference sequence). The CDR3 extends over 12 amino acids. V lost 5 bases and J 0 bases, leaving 1 base between the germline ends. CDR3 nucleotides: TGTGCCAGCAGCCCGAACACCGGGGAGCTGTTTTTT. Its protein product is CASSPNTGELFF.

This sequence joins TRBV29-1 and TRBJ1-1; D is unresolved. The CDR3 sequence is 14 residues long. Germline-derived CDR1 and CDR2 are SQVTM and ANQGSEA. The V end was cut by 4 bases, the J end by 0 bases, with 12 bases between. CDR3 nucleotide sequence: TGCAGCGTTGCGGTCATTCGGGTGAACACTGAAGCTTTCTTT. Translating it yields CSVAVIRVNTEAFF.

The V and J genes are TRBV5-1 and TRBJ1-1; D unresolved. The CDR3 length is 14 residues. V was trimmed by 1 base and J by 2 bases, leaving 9 bases between them. Germline CDR1 SGHRS, CDR2 YFSETQ. The CDR3 DNA sequence: TGCGCCAGCAGCTTGACCGGATTTAACACTGAAGCTTTCTTT. Its protein is CASSLTGFNTEAFF.

A single count supports this clone. This chain connects TRBV5-5 to TRBJ2-5; D is undetermined. Trimming removed 4 bases from V and 2 bases from J, with 9 bases in between. CDR1 is SGHKS, CDR2 YYEKEE, per germline (reference sequence). This CDR3 has 13 residues. CDR3 amino acids: CASSLGPQETQYF. CDR3 sequence (DNA): TGTGCCAGCAGCCTAGGACCACAAGAGACCCAGTACTTC.

The gene calls are TRBV15 and TRBJ1-6; D unresolved. Germline-derived CDR1 and CDR2 are LNHNV and YYDKDF (reference sequence). V shed 0 bases and J shed 2 bases, with 2 bases lying between them. The CDR3 is 14 amino acids. The CDR3: CATSRDTYNSPLHF. The CDR3 nucleotides are TGTGCCACCAGCAGAGATACCTATAATTCACCCCTCCACTTT. Based on the CDR3 plus reference TRBV15 and TRBJ1-6, the full variable domain is DAMVIQNPRYQVTQFGKPVTLSCSQTLNHNVMYWYQQKSSQAPKLLFHYYDKDFNNEADTPDNFQSRRPNTSFCFLDIRSPGLGDTAMYLCATSRDTYNSPLHFGNGTRLTVT.

The V call is TRBV4-3, the J call TRBJ2-1; D unresolved. The CDR3 runs 15 residues. Germline values: CDR1 LGHNA, CDR2 YSLEER. Trimming took off 0 bases at V and 0 bases at J, with 6 bases between the two ends. This chain's CDR3 is CASSQDWSSYNEQFF. In DNA, the CDR3 is TGCGCCAGCAGCCAAGACTGGAGCTCCTACAATGAGCAGTTCTTC.

V and J are TRBV6-4 and TRBJ2-3; D may correspond to TRBD1 or TRBD2 (6 bases each). V was trimmed by 5 bases and J by 5 bases, leaving 14 bases between them. Germline V gene data show CDR1 as MRHNA and CDR2 as SNTAGT. This CDR3 has 14 amino acids. CDR3 sequence: CASSPLGGGDTQYF. For the CDR3, the DNA is TGTGCCAGCAGTCCACTCGGGGGCGGAGATACGCAGTATTTT.

The chain combines TRBV4-1 with TRBJ2-7; 12 bases are shared with TRBD2. Germline CDR1 MGHRA, CDR2 YSYEKL. The CDR3 has 15 residues. The V and J ends lost 1 base and 6 bases, in that order; junction bases with no gene match: 4. CDR3 sequence (DNA): TGCGCCAGCAGCCAAGTGCTAGCGGGAGGGCTCGAGCAGTACTTC. It encodes CASSQVLAGGLEQYF.

The V call is TRBV5-1, the J call TRBJ1-1, with a weak D call TRBD1 (5 bases). CDR1 and CDR2 (germline): SGHRS, YFSETQ. Trimming stripped 7 bases from V and 0 bases from J, with 16 bases between. This CDR3 comprises 15 residues. The CDR3 is CASSLGGRMNTEAFF. As DNA, the CDR3 is TGCGCCAGCTCCCTGGGGGGACGGATGAACACTGAAGCTTTCTTT.

The chain joins TRBV29-1 to TRBJ2-7; 12 bases align to TRBD1. V dropped 6 bases and J dropped 5; count of bases not matched to a gene: 11. The germline CDR1 and CDR2 sequences are SQVTM and ANQGSEA. The CDR3 has 15 amino acids. The CDR3 nucleotides read TGCAGCGTGTCCAATCCGGGACAGGGGGCAAACGAGCAGTACTTC. Translating gives CSVSNPGQGANEQYF.

The chain employs TRBV6-1 and TRBJ1-5; 8 bases align to TRBD1. Germline V gene data show CDR1 as MNHNS and CDR2 as SASEGT. V was clipped by 3 bases and J by 9 bases; unmatched bases: 4. The CDR3 is made up of 13 amino acids. The CDR3 loop reads CASSEDREWPQHF. In DNA, the CDR3 is TGTGCCAGCAGTGAGGACAGGGAATGGCCCCAGCATTTT.